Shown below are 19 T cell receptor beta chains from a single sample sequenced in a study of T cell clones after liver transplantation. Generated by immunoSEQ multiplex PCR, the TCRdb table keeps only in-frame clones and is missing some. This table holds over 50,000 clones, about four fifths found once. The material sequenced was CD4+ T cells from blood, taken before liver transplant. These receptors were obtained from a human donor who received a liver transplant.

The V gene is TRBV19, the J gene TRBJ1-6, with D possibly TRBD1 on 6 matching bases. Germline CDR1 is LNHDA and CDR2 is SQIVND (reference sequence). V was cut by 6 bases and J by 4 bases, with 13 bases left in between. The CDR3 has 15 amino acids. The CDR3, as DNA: TGTGCCAGTAGGGCGGACAGCCGATATAATTCACCCCTCCACTTT. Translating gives CASRADSRYNSPLHF.

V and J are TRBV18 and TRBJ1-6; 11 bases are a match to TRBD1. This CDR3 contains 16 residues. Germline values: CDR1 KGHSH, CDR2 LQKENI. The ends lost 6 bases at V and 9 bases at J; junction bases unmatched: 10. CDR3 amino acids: CASSPQGGQGASPLHF. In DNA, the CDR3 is TGTGCCAGCTCCCCGCAGGGAGGACAGGGGGCTTCACCCCTCCACTTT. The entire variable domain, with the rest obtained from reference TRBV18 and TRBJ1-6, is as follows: NAGVMQNPRHLVRRRGQEARLRCSPMKGHSHVYWYRQLPEEGLKFMVYLQKENIIDESGMPKERFSAEFPKEGPSILRIQQVVRGDSAAYFCASSPQGGQGASPLHFGNGTRLTVT.

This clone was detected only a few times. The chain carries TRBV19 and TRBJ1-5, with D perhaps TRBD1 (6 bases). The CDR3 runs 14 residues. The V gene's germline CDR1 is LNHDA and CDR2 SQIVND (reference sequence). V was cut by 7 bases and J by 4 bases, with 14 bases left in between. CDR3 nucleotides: TGTGCCAGTACCCCTGGACAGCGAAATCAGCCCCAGCATTTT. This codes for CASTPGQRNQPQHF.

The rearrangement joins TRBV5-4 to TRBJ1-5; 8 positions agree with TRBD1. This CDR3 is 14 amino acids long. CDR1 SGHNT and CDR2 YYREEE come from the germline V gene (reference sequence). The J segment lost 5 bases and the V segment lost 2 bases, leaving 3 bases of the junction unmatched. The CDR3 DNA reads TGTGCCAGCAGCTTTGGGGGACAGGATCAGCCCCAGCATTTT. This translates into CASSFGGQDQPQHF.

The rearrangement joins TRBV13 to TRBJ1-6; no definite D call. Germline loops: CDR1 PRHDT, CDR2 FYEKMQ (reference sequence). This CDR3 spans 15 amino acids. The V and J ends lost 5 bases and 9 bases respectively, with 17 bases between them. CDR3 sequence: CASSGSMAEGSPLHF. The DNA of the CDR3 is TGTGCCAGCAGCGGCAGTATGGCGGAAGGTTCACCCCTCCACTTT. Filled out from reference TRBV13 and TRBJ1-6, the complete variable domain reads AAGVIQSPRHLIKEKRETATLKCYPIPRHDTVYWYQQGPGQDPQFLISFYEKMQSDKGSIPDRFSAQQFSDYHSELNMSSLELGDSALYFCASSGSMAEGSPLHFGNGTRLTVT.

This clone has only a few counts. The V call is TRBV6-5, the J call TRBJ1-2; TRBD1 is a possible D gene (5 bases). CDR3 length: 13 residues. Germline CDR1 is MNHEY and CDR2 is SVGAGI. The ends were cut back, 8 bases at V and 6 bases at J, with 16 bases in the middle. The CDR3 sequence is CASGAGFFHGYTF. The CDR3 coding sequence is TGTGCCAGCGGAGCAGGGTTTTTTCATGGCTACACCTTC.

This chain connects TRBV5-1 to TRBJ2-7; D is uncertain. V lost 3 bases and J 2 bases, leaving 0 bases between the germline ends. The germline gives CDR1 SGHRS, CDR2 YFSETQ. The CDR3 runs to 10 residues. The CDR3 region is CASSSYEQYF. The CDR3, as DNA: TGCGCCAGCAGCTCCTACGAGCAGTACTTC.

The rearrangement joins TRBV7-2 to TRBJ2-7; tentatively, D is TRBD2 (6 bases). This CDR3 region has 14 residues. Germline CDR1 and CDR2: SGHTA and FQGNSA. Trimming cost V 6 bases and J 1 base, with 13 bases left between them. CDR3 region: CASRGNGGSYEQYF. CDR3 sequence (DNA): TGTGCCAGCAGGGGAAATGGGGGGTCCTACGAGCAGTACTTC. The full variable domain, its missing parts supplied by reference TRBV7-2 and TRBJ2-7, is GAGVSQSPSNKVTEKGKDVELRCDPISGHTALYWYRQSLGQGLEFLIYFQGNSAPDKSGLPSDRFSAERTGGSVSTLTIQRTQQEDSAVYLCASRGNGGSYEQYFGPGTRLTVT.

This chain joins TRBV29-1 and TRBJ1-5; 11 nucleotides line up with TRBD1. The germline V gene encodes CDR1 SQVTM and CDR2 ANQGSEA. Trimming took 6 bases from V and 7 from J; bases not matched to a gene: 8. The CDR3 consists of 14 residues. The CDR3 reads CSVTGTGGEQPQHF. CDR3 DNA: TGCAGCGTGACCGGGACAGGGGGGGAACAGCCCCAGCATTTT.

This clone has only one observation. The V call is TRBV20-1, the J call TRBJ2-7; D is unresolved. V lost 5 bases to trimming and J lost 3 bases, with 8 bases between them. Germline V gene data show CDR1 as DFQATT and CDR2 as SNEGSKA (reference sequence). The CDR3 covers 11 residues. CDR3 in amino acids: CSAWSDYEQYF. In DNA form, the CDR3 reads TGCAGTGCTTGGAGCGACTACGAGCAGTACTTC.

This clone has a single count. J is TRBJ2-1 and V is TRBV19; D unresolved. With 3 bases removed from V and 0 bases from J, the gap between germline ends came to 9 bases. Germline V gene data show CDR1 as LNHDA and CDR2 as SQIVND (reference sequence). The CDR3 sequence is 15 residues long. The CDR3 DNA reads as TGTGCCAGTAGTATGAGAGCGAGCTCCTACAATGAGCAGTTCTTC. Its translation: CASSMRASSYNEQFF. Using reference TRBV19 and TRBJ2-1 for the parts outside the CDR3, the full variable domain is DGGITQSPKYLFRKEGQNVTLSCEQNLNHDAMYWYRQDPGQGLRLIYYSQIVNDFQKGDIAEGYSVSREKKESFPLTVTSAQKNPTAFYLCASSMRASSYNEQFFGPGTRLTVL.

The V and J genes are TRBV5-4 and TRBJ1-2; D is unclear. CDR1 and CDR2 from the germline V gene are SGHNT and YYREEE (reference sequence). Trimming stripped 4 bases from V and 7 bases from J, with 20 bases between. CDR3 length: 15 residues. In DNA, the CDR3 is TGTGCCAGCAGCGACCCGGTTGTGAGGGCGGTTGGCTACACCTTC. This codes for CASSDPVVRAVGYTF.

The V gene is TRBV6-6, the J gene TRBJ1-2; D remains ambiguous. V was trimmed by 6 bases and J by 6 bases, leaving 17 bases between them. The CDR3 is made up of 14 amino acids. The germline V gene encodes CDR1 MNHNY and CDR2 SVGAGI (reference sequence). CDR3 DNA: TGTGCCAGCAGCTTACGCCGGGAATCGGATGGCTACACCTTC. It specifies CASSLRRESDGYTF.

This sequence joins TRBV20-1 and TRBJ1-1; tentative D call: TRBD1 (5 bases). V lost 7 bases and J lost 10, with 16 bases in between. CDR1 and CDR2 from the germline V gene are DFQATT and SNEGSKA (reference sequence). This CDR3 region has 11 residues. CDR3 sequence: CSVTRQGVAFF. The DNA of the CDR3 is TGCAGTGTTACGAGGCAGGGAGTAGCTTTCTTT.

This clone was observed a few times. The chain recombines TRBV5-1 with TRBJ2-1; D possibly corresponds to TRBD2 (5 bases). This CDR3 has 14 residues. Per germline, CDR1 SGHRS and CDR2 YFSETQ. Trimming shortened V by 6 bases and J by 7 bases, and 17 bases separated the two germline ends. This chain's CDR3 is CASILDSGENEQFF. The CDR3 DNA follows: TGCGCCAGCATCCTGGACTCCGGGGAAAATGAGCAGTTCTTC.

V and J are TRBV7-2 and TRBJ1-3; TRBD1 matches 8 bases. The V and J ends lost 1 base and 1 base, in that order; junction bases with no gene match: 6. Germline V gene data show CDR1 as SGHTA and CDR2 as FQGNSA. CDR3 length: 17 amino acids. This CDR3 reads CASSLGGQGLSGNTIYF. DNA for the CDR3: TGTGCCAGCAGCTTAGGCGGACAGGGTCTATCTGGAAACACCATATATTTT.

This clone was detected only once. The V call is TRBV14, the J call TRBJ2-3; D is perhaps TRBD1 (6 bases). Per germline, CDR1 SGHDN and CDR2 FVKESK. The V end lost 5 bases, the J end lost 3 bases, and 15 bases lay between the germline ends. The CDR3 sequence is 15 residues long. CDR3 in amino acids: CASSAGVGRTDTQYF. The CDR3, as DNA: TGTGCCAGCAGCGCAGGGGTGGGTCGGACAGATACGCAGTATTTT.

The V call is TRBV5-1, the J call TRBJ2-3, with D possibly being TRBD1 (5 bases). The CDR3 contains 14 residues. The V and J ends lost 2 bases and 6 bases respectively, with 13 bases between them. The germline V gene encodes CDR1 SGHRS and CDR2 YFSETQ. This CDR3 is CASSFLQGDDTQYF. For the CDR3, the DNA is TGCGCCAGCAGCTTTTTGCAGGGTGATGATACGCAGTATTTT.

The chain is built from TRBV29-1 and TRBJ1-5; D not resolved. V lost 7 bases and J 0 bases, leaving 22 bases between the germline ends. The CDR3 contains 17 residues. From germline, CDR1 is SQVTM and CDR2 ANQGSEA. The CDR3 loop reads CSALIKDTTYSNQPQHF. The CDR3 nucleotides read TGCAGCGCCCTTATTAAAGACACCACATATAGCAATCAGCCCCAGCATTTT. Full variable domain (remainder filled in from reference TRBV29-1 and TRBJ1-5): SAVISQKPSRDICQRGTSLTIQCQVDSQVTMMFWYRQQPGQSLTLIATANQGSEATYESGFVIDKFPISRPNLTFSTLTVSNMSPEDSSIYLCSALIKDTTYSNQPQHFGDGTRLSIL.